Listed below are T cell receptor beta chains from one sample, sequenced in a study of graft-versus-host responses after intestinal transplantation. The method was immunoSEQ multiplex PCR; TCRdb's version includes in-frame clones alone and lacks a portion of them. The data show 25,000 to 35,000 clones, about 80% seen once. The antigens for these receptors are not known. Here the sequenced sample was unstimulated CD8+ T cells sorted from spleen or lymph node cells, taken before intestinal transplant. The receptor set was obtained from a human donor who received an intestinal transplant. Both conserved end residues are part of each CDR3. D genes are given only for firm matches. The listing skips clone size in some rows; elsewhere it reads once, few, many or a size class.

>TRBJ2-7|TRBD2|once|TRBV27
TGTGCCAGCAGTTTTAGCGGGGCTAGCGTGGACGAGCAGTACTTC
CASSFSGASVDEQYF
>TRBJ1-4|.|few|TRBV2
TGTGCCAGCAGCTTAACCCTCTCGGGTGAAAAACTGTTTTTT
CASSLTLSGEKLFF
>TRBJ2-7|.|.|TRBV4-2
TGTGCCAGCAGCCAAGATCCCCCTAGCCGAGTGACCTACGAGCAGTACTTC
CASSQDPPSRVTYEQYF
>TRBJ2-1|.|.|TRBV28
TGTGCCAGCACCCATAGCGGAGTACCCTACAATGAGCAGTTCTTC
CASTHSGVPYNEQFF
>TRBJ2-1|TRBD1|.|TRBV15
TGTGCCACCAGCAGAGATTCGCCGACCAACAGGGGCAATGAGCAGTTCTTC
CATSRDSPTNRGNEQFF
>TRBJ2-7|TRBD1|.|TRBV15
TGTGCCACCAGCTCGGACAGGGACTACGAGCAGTACTTC
CATSSDRDYEQYF
>TRBJ1-2|.|once|TRBV19
TGTGCCAGTAGTATACGTGGGGAGATCAAGGACTATGGCTACACCTTC
CASSIRGEIKDYGYTF
>TRBJ2-1|TRBD2|.|TRBV19
TGTGCCAGTAGTATAGATTTTGCGGGGGACCACAATGAGCAGTTCTTC
CASSIDFAGDHNEQFF
>TRBJ1-2|.|.|TRBV6-5
TGTGCCAGCAGTGTTGGGGAGATTGGGGAAAGCACCTTC
CASSVGEIGESTF
>TRBJ2-2|TRBD1|.|TRBV29-1
TGCAGCGTTAGACAGGGGGCGGGGGAGCTGTTTTTT
CSVRQGAGELFF
>TRBJ2-5|TRBD2|.|TRBV28
TGTGCCAGCGGTCTAGCGGGGCTCCAAGAGACCCAGTACTTC
CASGLAGLQETQYF
>TRBJ1-2|.|.|TRBV6-5
TGTGCCAGCAGTTACTCGATAAGAGGATACAATGGCTACACCTTC
CASSYSIRGYNGYTF
>TRBJ2-7|.|once|TRBV7-9
TGTGCCAGCAGCGATCCCGGGTTATCCTACGAGCAGTACTTC
CASSDPGLSYEQYF
>TRBJ2-3|TRBD2|.|TRBV6-5
TGTGCCAGCAGTTACTCCACAGCGGGAGTTAGAGATACGCAGTATTTT
CASSYSTAGVRDTQYF
>TRBJ1-1|.|.|TRBV28
TGTGCCAGCAGTCCATCGACAGGATACACTGAAGCTTTCTTT
CASSPSTGYTEAFF
>TRBJ2-7|.|.|TRBV7-2
TGTGCCAGCAGCCCCAGGGGAATCTCCTACGAGCAGTACTTC
CASSPRGISYEQYF
>TRBJ1-2|.|.|TRBV19
TGTGCCACTAAGAGGAACAGGAATAACTATGGCTACACCTTC
CATKRNRNNYGYTF
>TRBJ2-7|.|.|TRBV18
TGTGCCAGCTCACCAGCTCTTCCAGGGTTTATCGGCGAGCAGTACTTC
CASSPALPGFIGEQYF
>TRBJ2-7|TRBD2|.|TRBV10-2
TGCGCCAGCAGTGAGTTCTTGCGGGGGGGTTCTGGCTACGAGCAGTACTTC
CASSEFLRGGSGYEQYF
>TRBJ2-7|.|few|TRBV5-6
TGTGCCAGCAGCTTGGTCAACGAGCAGTACTTC
CASSLVNEQYF
>TRBJ2-7|TRBD1|few|TRBV6-7
TGTGCCAGCAGTTCCGGACAGGGAGGCTCCTACGAGCAGTACTTC
CASSSGQGGSYEQYF
>TRBJ1-5|.|.|TRBV13
TGTGCCAGCAGCTTCTCGGGGTGGGGCAATCAGCCCCAGCATTTT
CASSFSGWGNQPQHF
>TRBJ1-2|TRBD1|.|TRBV28
TGTGCCAGCAGTTTATCCCTGCGGGACAGGGGGCCATTTAACTATGGCTACACCTTC
CASSLSLRDRGPFNYGYTF
>TRBJ2-2|TRBD1|few|TRBV30
TGTTCTCGCTTAAGACAGGGGCCCACCGGGGAGCTGTTTTTT
CSRLRQGPTGELFF
>TRBJ2-7|.|.|TRBV2
TGTGCCAGCAGTTTTCGGGGGGCGTCCTACGAGCAGTACTTC
CASSFRGASYEQYF
>TRBJ2-7|.|.|TRBV5-4
TGTGCCAGCAGCTTAGCAGGGACCTACGAGCAGTACTTC
CASSLAGTYEQYF
>TRBJ2-7|.|.|TRBV9
TGTGCCAGCAGCGTAGAGGGGACTTCAACCTACGAGCAGTACTTC
CASSVEGTSTYEQYF
>TRBJ2-7|TRBD2|.|TRBV28
TGTGCCAGCAGTCTCCGACTAGCGGGAGGGACCTACGAGCAGTACTTC
CASSLRLAGGTYEQYF
>TRBJ2-2|.|.|TRBV4-1
TGCGCCAGCAGCCCATCGGAGGGGCCAACCGGGGAGCTGTTTTTT
CASSPSEGPTGELFF
>TRBJ2-7|TRBD2|.|TRBV11-2
TGTGCCAGCAGACTAGCGGGAGACAACGAGCAGTACTTC
CASRLAGDNEQYF
>TRBJ1-1|.|.|TRBV28
TGTGCCAGCAGCGACCGGAGGGACACTGAAGCTTTCTTT
CASSDRRDTEAFF